These 10 T cell receptor beta chains share one sample of origin, sequenced in a study of OX40 agonist ivuxolimab in advanced cancers. TCRdb's table, derived via immunoSEQ multiplex PCR, lists solely in-frame clones and lacks some. In the table there are tens of thousands of clones, around 87% of which are singletons. The sample here was CD4+ or CD8+ T cells sorted from blood, taken in a trial of the OX40 agonist ivuxolimab. These receptors originate from an adult with an advanced solid tumor such as melanoma, head and neck, liver or kidney cancer.

The chain uses TRBV5-4 and TRBJ1-2; D gene uncertain. CDR3 size: 13 residues. Trimming left V 0 bases short and J 2 bases short, with 5 bases between. Germline V gene sequence: CDR1 SGHNT, CDR2 YYREEE (reference sequence). CDR3 region: CASSLGANYGYTF. CDR3 coding DNA: TGTGCCAGCAGCTTGGGTGCCAACTATGGCTACACCTTC. The full variable domain, rest sourced from reference TRBV5-4 and TRBJ1-2, is ETGVTQSPTHLIKTRGQQVTLRCSSQSGHNTVSWYQQALGQGPQFIFQYYREEENGRGNFPPRFSGLQFPNYSSELNVNALELDDSALYLCASSLGANYGYTFGSGTRLTVV.

The J gene is TRBJ2-5, the V gene TRBV5-1; 7 nucleotides align to TRBD1. The CDR3 loop spans 17 amino acids. V dropped 4 bases and J dropped 2; count of bases not matched to a gene: 14. Germline loops: CDR1 SGHRS, CDR2 YFSETQ. The CDR3, as DNA: TGCGCCAGCAGCAGGGATCCCTTAGGGACAGTACAAGAGACCCAGTACTTC. Translation gives CASSRDPLGTVQETQYF.

This sequence joins TRBV7-3 and TRBJ2-2, with a tentative D call TRBD1 (6 bases). This CDR3 region has 16 residues. Germline V gene lookup returns CDR1 SGHTA and CDR2 FQGTGA. The V end lost 1 base, the J end lost 1 base, and 10 bases lay between the germline ends. The CDR3, as DNA: TGTGCCAGCAGCTTAAACCCGACAGGGAACACCGGGGAGCTGTTTTTT. Protein: CASSLNPTGNTGELFF.

The chain carries TRBV27 and TRBJ2-7; 11 nucleotides agree with TRBD2. The CDR3 length is 17 residues. Losses at the gene ends were 1 base for V and 5 bases for J; bases not matched to a gene: 10. Germline assignment: CDR1 MNHEY and CDR2 SMNVEV (reference sequence). DNA for the CDR3: TGTGCCAGCAGTTTATTTCTGACTAGCGGGATTCTGGACGAGCAGTACTTC. Translation gives CASSLFLTSGILDEQYF.

The rearrangement uses TRBV7-6 and TRBJ2-1, with 7 bases fitting TRBD1. Germline V lookup: CDR1 SGHVS, CDR2 FNYEAQ. V was pared by 1 base and J by 8 bases, with 2 bases of the junction left unmatched. The length of the CDR3 is 13 residues. CDR3 sequence (DNA): TGTGCCAGCAGCTTAGGAGGGGGCGATGAGCAGTTCTTC. As protein: CASSLGGGDEQFF.

This clone was counted only a few times. The gene calls are TRBV4-3 and TRBJ2-7; D not resolved. V shed 3 bases and J shed 2 bases, with 8 bases lying between them. Germline assignment: CDR1 LGHNA and CDR2 YSLEER. The CDR3 consists of 13 residues. As DNA, the CDR3 is TGCGCCAGCAGCCAGGGGATAACCTACGAGCAGTACTTC. Translated: CASSQGITYEQYF.

V is TRBV28 and J is TRBJ2-1; maybe TRBD1 (5 bases). Germline CDR1 is MDHEN and CDR2 is SYDVKM. This CDR3 has 15 amino acids. V dropped 1 base and J dropped 8 bases, with 15 bases sitting between them. CDR3 sequence reads: CASSLLQAVRDEQFF. In nucleotides, the CDR3 is TGTGCCAGCAGTTTATTACAGGCCGTCCGAGATGAGCAGTTCTTC.

The chain carries TRBV28 and TRBJ1-3; D uncertain. Looked up from germline, CDR1 is MDHEN and CDR2 is SYDVKM. Trimming left V 6 bases short and J 0 bases short, with 6 bases between. The CDR3 totals 13 residues. As DNA, the CDR3 is TGTGCCAGCAGCCAGCACTCTGGAAACACCATATATTTT. It encodes CASSQHSGNTIYF.

The chain uses TRBV19 and TRBJ1-3; D unresolved. Deletions cut 4 bases from V and 2 bases from J, with 12 bases between. The CDR3 has 15 amino acids. The germline CDR1 and CDR2 sequences are LNHDA and SQIVND (reference sequence). The CDR3 DNA reads TGTGCCAGTAGTAGCAGCGCGCTCACTGGAAACACCATATATTTT. Its translation: CASSSSALTGNTIYF. The whole variable domain, remainder taken from reference TRBV19 and TRBJ1-3, is DGGITQSPKYLFRKEGQNVTLSCEQNLNHDAMYWYRQDPGQGLRLIYYSQIVNDFQKGDIAEGYSVSREKKESFPLTVTSAQKNPTAFYLCASSSSALTGNTIYFGEGSWLTVV.

V and J are TRBV20-1 and TRBJ2-2, with 8 bases matching TRBD2. V trimming: 5 bases; J trimming: 9 bases; junction bases outside the gene matches: 2. The germline V gene encodes CDR1 DFQATT and CDR2 SNEGSKA (reference sequence). The CDR3 sequence is 11 residues long. The CDR3 DNA follows: TGCAGTGCTCTTAGCGGGAGGGAGCTGTTTTTT. Protein: CSALSGRELFF.